The clone carrying this T cell receptor beta chain was counted ten times or more. The entry originates in a study of T cells in Graves' hyperthyroidism and ophthalmopathy. Germline CDR1 DFQATT, CDR2 SNEGSKA (reference sequence). The CDR3 spans 17 residues. V lost 0 bases, J lost 4 bases, and 10 bases stayed unmatched. RNA transcripts provided the source from which TCR beta CDR3 regions were amplified. Researchers ran a first-round RT-PCR on the TCR CDR3 using the HTBI primer set. Each CDR3 protein gets one entry after TCRdb re-called the multiplex PCR reads with MiXCR. The table has roughly 420,000 distinct CDR3 sequences, roughly 15% seen once.

Sequenced input: blood. This chain connects TRBV20-1 to TRBJ2-1, with 9 bases that match TRBD2. This TCR was recovered from a woman aged 18-29 years with Graves' hyperthyroidism. The CDR3 loop reads CSARDRASGTLYNEQFF. DNA of the CDR3: TGCAGTGCTAGAGATAGGGCTAGCGGGACTTTATACAATGAGCAGTTCTTC.